These 27 T cell receptor beta chains share one sample of origin, sequenced in a study of blood T cell repertoires in COVID-19. TCRdb's table, derived via immunoSEQ multiplex PCR, lists solely in-frame clones and lacks some. The sample consists of about 400,000 clones, roughly 87% of them appearing once. Sequenced material: PBMCs or T cells enriched from blood (not recorded which). These receptors originate from a woman younger than 45 who had recovered from COVID-19.

This clone was detected only once. The V gene is TRBV29-1, the J gene TRBJ2-7, with 9 bases identical to TRBD2. This CDR3 is 13 amino acids long. Trimming took 3 bases from V and 3 from J; bases not matched to a gene: 3. Germline V gene data show CDR1 as SQVTM and CDR2 as ANQGSEA. The CDR3 DNA is TGCAGCGTTGATTCTAGCGGGGACTACGAGCAGTACTTC. This codes for CSVDSSGDYEQYF.

The rearrangement links TRBV6-5 to TRBJ1-5; TRBD1 matches 8 bases. Trimming took 4 bases from V and 9 from J; bases not matched to a gene: 8. The CDR3 contains 14 residues. Germline V gene lookup returns CDR1 MNHEY and CDR2 SVGAGI. DNA for the CDR3: TGTGCCAGCAGTTGGGACAGGCTGGGGTCGCCCCAGCATTTT. Its translation: CASSWDRLGSPQHF.

The V and J genes are TRBV11-2 and TRBJ2-5; a weak D match, TRBD2 (6 bases). The V gene's germline CDR1 is SGHAT and CDR2 FQNNGV. Trimming left V 1 base short and J 1 base short, with 13 bases between. CDR3 length equals 16 residues. CDR3 region: CASSLVGGGIQETQYF. CDR3 coding DNA: TGTGCCAGCAGCTTAGTGGGTGGGGGGATCCAAGAGACCCAGTACTTC.

The rearrangement uses TRBV7-2 and TRBJ2-5; TRBD1 matches 8 bases. Germline V gene lookup returns CDR1 SGHTA and CDR2 FQGNSA. The junction had 12 bases not matched to a gene; V was cut back by 5 bases and J by 4 bases. The CDR3 sequence is 16 residues long. CDR3 nucleotides: TGTGCCAGCAGCCAGCGGGCAGGGGGCTTGGTAGAGACCCAGTACTTC. This translates into CASSQRAGGLVETQYF.

The chain uses TRBV3-1 (or the pseudogene TRBV3-2) and TRBJ1-2, with 7 bases lining up with TRBD1. The CDR3 sequence is 15 residues long. V was pared by 0 bases and J by 2 bases, with 3 bases of the junction left unmatched. Germline assignment: CDR1 LGHDT and CDR2 YNNKEL (reference sequence). CDR3 sequence (DNA): TGTGCCAGCAGCCAAGATACCAGGGGGAACTATGGCTACACCTTC. Translated, it gives CASSQDTRGNYGYTF.

This clone was detected only once. The rearrangement uses TRBV11-2 and TRBJ2-3; D remains ambiguous. There are 13 residues in the CDR3. CDR1 and CDR2 from the germline V gene are SGHAT and FQNNGV. V was cut by 4 bases and J by 1 base, with 6 bases left in between. The DNA of the CDR3 is TGTGCCAGCAGCTCCGTTGGCACAGATACGCAGTATTTT. Protein: CASSSVGTDTQYF.

CDR3 sequence: CASSSQGPYEQYF. The CDR3 DNA reads TGTGCCAGCAGTTCTCAGGGGCCGTACGAGCAGTACTTC. J is TRBJ2-7 and V is TRBV28; possibly TRBD1 for D (6 bases). The CDR3 is 13 amino acids. CDR1 and CDR2 from the germline V gene are MDHEN and SYDVKM. The ends were cut back, 4 bases at V and 4 bases at J, with 11 bases in the middle.

The chain couples TRBV7-4 to TRBJ1-5; D gene uncertain. The CDR3 covers 16 residues. Germline V CDR1 and CDR2: SGHVT, SQSDAQ. V gave up 2 bases and J gave up 0 bases, with 11 bases separating them. The CDR3 loop reads CASSLCGFYSNQPQHF. The CDR3 DNA is TGTGCCAGCAGCTTATGCGGATTCTATAGCAATCAGCCCCAGCATTTT.

The chain couples TRBV18 to TRBJ1-2; D might be TRBD1 (6 bases). Germline V gene sequence: CDR1 KGHSH, CDR2 LQKENI. CDR3 size: 16 residues. The V gene lost 2 bases and the J gene lost 4 bases, with 17 bases spanning the gap. CDR3 loop: CASSPGTGRRSYGYTF. The CDR3 DNA follows: TGTGCCAGCTCACCAGGCACAGGGCGACGCTCCTATGGCTACACCTTC.

This chain links TRBV24-1 with TRBJ2-2, with 8 positions matching TRBD1. Unmatched junction bases numbered 8, after V lost 6 bases and J lost 6 bases. Germline V gives CDR1 KGHDR, CDR2 SFDVKD. The CDR3 is made up of 15 amino acids. CDR3 protein: CATSNRQGISGELFF. CDR3 in DNA: TGTGCCACCAGTAATCGACAGGGGATTTCCGGGGAGCTGTTTTTT.

The genes are TRBV2 and TRBJ2-2; D gene unclear. The length of the CDR3 is 15 residues. V lost 5 bases and J 0 bases, leaving 10 bases between the germline ends. The germline V gene has CDR1 SNHLY and CDR2 FYNNEI. CDR3 protein: CASSPNRANTGELFF. CDR3 sequence (DNA): TGTGCCAGCAGTCCGAACAGAGCGAACACCGGGGAGCTGTTTTTT.

This rearrangement joins TRBV28 to TRBJ1-4; D remains ambiguous. Germline V gene data show CDR1 as MDHEN and CDR2 as SYDVKM. V was cut by 2 bases and J by 8 bases, with 12 bases left in between. The CDR3 sequence is 14 residues long. The CDR3 DNA reads TGTGCCAGCAGTTTACTCGGGGAGAAGGAAAAACTGTTTTTT. This gives the protein CASSLLGEKEKLFF.

V gene TRBV19 combines with J gene TRBJ2-7, with 11 positions matching TRBD2. V gave up 5 bases and J gave up 4 bases; unmatched junction bases: 7. This CDR3 region has 15 residues. The germline V gene encodes CDR1 LNHDA and CDR2 SQIVND (reference sequence). Written as DNA, the CDR3 is TGTGCCAGTAGTTCGGTAGCGGGAGGGCCATACGAGCAGTACTTC. This codes for CASSSVAGGPYEQYF.

This chain links TRBV29-1 with TRBJ1-5; no clear D. The germline gives CDR1 SQVTM, CDR2 ANQGSEA. Trimming cost V 5 bases and J 2 bases, with 16 bases left between them. The CDR3 contains 15 residues. Here the CDR3 DNA reads TGCAGCGTTAATAACGATGCACTCGGCAATCAGCCCCAGCATTTT. Translated, it gives CSVNNDALGNQPQHF.

CDR3: CASSEAADTQYF. The CDR3 nucleotides are TGTGCCAGCAGCGAGGCGGCAGATACGCAGTATTTT. The V gene is TRBV7-9, the J gene TRBJ2-3; D unresolved. In germline, CDR1 is SEHNR, CDR2 FQNEAQ (reference sequence). The CDR3 runs 12 residues. V was trimmed by 5 bases and J by 4 bases, leaving 7 bases between them.

The table lists this clone with a count of one. The chain couples TRBV4-2 to TRBJ2-1, with TRBD2 identical over 14 bases. After removal of 2 bases from V and 9 bases from J, the junction contained 9 bases not matched to a gene. Germline V gene data show CDR1 as LGHNA and CDR2 as YNFKEQ. The CDR3 has 17 residues. CDR3 nucleotides: TGTGCCAGCAGCCAAAACCCCGGGACTAGCGGGAGATTTGAGCAGTTCTTC. Translation gives CASSQNPGTSGRFEQFF.

This chain uses TRBV15 with TRBJ2-1; 7 nucleotides line up with TRBD2. The CDR3 has 13 amino acids. Losses at the gene ends were 8 bases for V and 7 bases for J; bases not matched to a gene: 8. Germline V gene lookup returns CDR1 LNHNV and CDR2 YYDKDF (reference sequence). The CDR3 reads CATAGEGRNEQFF. The CDR3 nucleotides are TGTGCCACCGCCGGGGAGGGCCGGAATGAGCAGTTCTTC. The entire variable domain, with the rest obtained from reference TRBV15 and TRBJ2-1, is as follows: DAMVIQNPRYQVTQFGKPVTLSCSQTLNHNVMYWYQQKSSQAPKLLFHYYDKDFNNEADTPDNFQSRRPNTSFCFLDIRSPGLGDTAMYLCATAGEGRNEQFFGPGTRLTVL.

V and J are TRBV12-3 or TRBV12-4 and TRBJ1-5; D is uncertain. The CDR3 covers 13 residues. V was shortened by 1 base and J by 4 bases, with 5 bases between the two germline ends. CDR3 sequence: CASSLGENQPQHF. DNA for the CDR3: TGTGCCAGCAGTTTAGGAGAGAATCAGCCCCAGCATTTT.

The gene calls are TRBV7-6 and TRBJ2-7; TRBD2 matches 7 bases. V trimming: 6 bases; J trimming: 7 bases; junction bases outside the gene matches: 9. The CDR3 has 13 residues. Germline V lookup: CDR1 SGHVS, CDR2 FNYEAQ. The chain's CDR3 is CASSPREAREQYF. In DNA, the CDR3 is TGTGCCAGCAGTCCCCGGGAGGCCAGGGAGCAGTACTTC.

In DNA, the CDR3 is TGTGCCACAATCCATGCCCCCACTAGACTAGCGGGAGGGCCACACGCGTACGAGCAGTACTTC. As protein: CATIHAPTRLAGGPHAYEQYF. This sequence joins TRBV7-5 and TRBJ2-7; the table names TRBD2, a call not compared with the DNA. TRBV7-5 is flagged as a pseudogene. The CDR3 is 21 residues long.

This chain joins TRBV7-6 and TRBJ1-3, with 9 bases that match TRBD1. The J segment lost 7 bases and the V segment lost 2 bases, leaving 6 bases of the junction unmatched. This CDR3 has 15 amino acids. Germline-derived CDR1 and CDR2 are SGHVS and FNYEAQ. The CDR3 nucleotides read TGTGCCAGCAGCTTAAATTCGGACAGGGGTAACACCATATATTTT. It specifies CASSLNSDRGNTIYF.

J is TRBJ2-3 and V is TRBV25-1, with 8 bases matching TRBD2. J was trimmed by 2 bases and V by 3 bases; bases with no gene match: 4. This CDR3 comprises 15 residues. The germline gives CDR1 MGHDK, CDR2 SYGVNS. The CDR3 is CASSDSGSLTDTQYF. CDR3 coding DNA: TGTGCCAGCAGTGACAGCGGGAGTCTCACAGATACGCAGTATTTT.

This rearrangement joins TRBV10-3 to TRBJ2-2, with 7 nucleotides matching TRBD1. V was clipped by 6 bases and J by 1 base; unmatched bases: 5. Germline loops: CDR1 ENHRY, CDR2 SYGVKD. CDR3 size: 15 residues. In nucleotides, the CDR3 is TGTGCCATCAGCACACAGGGGCTGAACACCGGGGAGCTGTTTTTT. This translates into CAISTQGLNTGELFF.

J is TRBJ1-2 and V is TRBV4-1; 9 nucleotides match TRBD1. The J segment lost 3 bases and the V segment lost 1 base, leaving 3 bases of the junction unmatched. Germline loops: CDR1 MGHRA, CDR2 YSYEKL. The CDR3 spans 15 residues. The CDR3, as DNA: TGCGCCAGCAGCCAAGTCGGGGACAGGGACTATGGCTACACCTTC. Protein sequence: CASSQVGDRDYGYTF.

V is TRBV7-9 and J is TRBJ1-4, with D tentatively TRBD1 (5 bases). This CDR3 spans 13 amino acids. Germline lookup yields CDR1 SEHNR and CDR2 FQNEAQ (reference sequence). V shed 3 bases and J shed 4 bases, with 6 bases lying between them. The CDR3 region is CASSLGGNEKLFF. CDR3 in DNA: TGTGCCAGCAGCTTGGGGGGTAATGAAAAACTGTTTTTT.

The chain links TRBV3-1 (or the pseudogene TRBV3-2) to TRBJ1-4; D gene uncertain. Germline V lookup: CDR1 LGHDT, CDR2 YNNKEL (reference sequence). The V end was cut by 4 bases, the J end by 4 bases, with 7 bases between. The CDR3 has 13 residues. DNA for the CDR3: TGTGCCAGCAGCCCCTCCCTTAATGAAAAACTGTTTTTT. It translates to CASSPSLNEKLFF.

This chain links TRBV12-3 or TRBV12-4 with TRBJ2-1, with D perhaps matching TRBD2 (5 bases). The V end was cut by 6 bases, the J end by 7 bases, with 13 bases between. The CDR3 contains 13 residues. CDR3 sequence reads: CASSSGGGNEQFF. The CDR3 DNA sequence: TGTGCCAGCAGCTCGGGCGGAGGTAATGAGCAGTTCTTC.